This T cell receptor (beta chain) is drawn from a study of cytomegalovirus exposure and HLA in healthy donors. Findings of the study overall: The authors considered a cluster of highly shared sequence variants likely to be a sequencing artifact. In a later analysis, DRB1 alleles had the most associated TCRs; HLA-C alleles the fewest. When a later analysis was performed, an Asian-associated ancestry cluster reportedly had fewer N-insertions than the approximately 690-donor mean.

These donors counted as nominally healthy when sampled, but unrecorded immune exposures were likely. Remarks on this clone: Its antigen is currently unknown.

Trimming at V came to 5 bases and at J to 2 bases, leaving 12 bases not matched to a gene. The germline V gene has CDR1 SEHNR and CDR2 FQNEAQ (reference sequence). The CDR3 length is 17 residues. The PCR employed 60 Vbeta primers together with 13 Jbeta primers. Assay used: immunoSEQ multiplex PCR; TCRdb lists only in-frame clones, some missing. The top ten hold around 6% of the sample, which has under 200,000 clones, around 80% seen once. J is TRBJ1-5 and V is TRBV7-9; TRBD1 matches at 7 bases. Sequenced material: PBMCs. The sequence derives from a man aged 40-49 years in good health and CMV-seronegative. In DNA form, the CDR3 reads TGTGCCAGCAGCCCAGGGGGAAGTATGGTTGGCAATCAGCCCCAGCATTTT. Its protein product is CASSPGGSMVGNQPQHF.